The 8 T cell receptor beta chains given below trace back to one sample, sequenced in a study of T-cell reconstitution after alpha-beta-depleted transplantation in children (dated by TCRdb to 2016 to 2018). Libraries were made using PCR. The sequencing machine was an Illumina HiSeq 2500. To normalize quantification of the TCRbeta repertoire, the TCR libraries were built with molecular barcoding that relied on unique molecular identifiers. TCRdb reprocessing: public reads trimmed at Q25 with fastp, clones called with MiXCR, in-frame beta chains kept. Each record represents a unique CDR3 protein, reported with the most common genes and DNA among its rows. The table for this sample lists just over 350,000 distinct CDR3 sequences; more than 10% of them were counted only once. The ten largest clones add up to 3.5% to 4.5% of the sample. The sample was PBMCs, taken from the stem cell graft. Source of these receptors: a human donor who donated a stem cell graft to a child with Fanconi anemia.

This clonotype was seen more than once but under ten times. CDR3 coding DNA: TGTGCCATCAGTGAACGGGGTTATGGCTACACCTTC. Its protein is CAISERGYGYTF. The chain has TRBV10-3 and TRBJ1-2; D unclear. CDR1 is ENHRY and CDR2 is SYGVKD in the germline V gene. The V gene lost 3 bases and the J gene lost 5 bases, with 7 bases spanning the gap. This CDR3 region has 12 residues.

J is TRBJ2-3 and V is TRBV29-1; 8 bases agree with TRBD1. CDR1 SQVTM and CDR2 ANQGSEA come from the germline V gene. J lost 1 base, V lost 6 bases, and 9 bases had no gene match. The CDR3 runs 15 residues. CDR3 in DNA: TGCAGCGTGGCAGGGGGCCGGGGCGGCACAGATACGCAGTATTTT. This gives the protein CSVAGGRGGTDTQYF.

This clonotype was counted between two and nine times. V is TRBV20-1 and J is TRBJ2-5, with 10 bases identical to TRBD2. Germline assignment: CDR1 DFQATT and CDR2 SNEGSKA (reference sequence). The CDR3 is made up of 17 amino acids. J was trimmed by 5 bases and V by 6 bases; bases with no gene match: 18. This chain's CDR3 is CSASPSRLAGAGETQYF. The CDR3 DNA follows: TGCAGTGCCTCCCCGTCCAGGCTAGCGGGGGCGGGGGAGACCCAGTACTTC.

This rearrangement joins TRBV7-9 to TRBJ1-2; D gene unclear. Deletions cut 2 bases from V and 1 base from J, with 11 bases between. CDR3 length equals 15 residues. Germline CDR1 and CDR2: SEHNR and FQNEAQ (reference sequence). The CDR3 is CASSLLAGLNYGYTF. CDR3 DNA: TGTGCCAGCAGCTTATTGGCAGGACTTAACTATGGCTACACCTTC. The complete variable domain, with remaining parts taken from reference TRBV7-9 and TRBJ1-2, reads DTGVSQNPRHKITKRGQNVTFRCDPISEHNRLYWYRQTLGQGPEFLTYFQNEAQLEKSRLLSDRFSAERPKGSFSTLEIQRTEQGDSAMYLCASSLLAGLNYGYTFGSGTRLTVV.

This clonotype was observed a few times. The chain uses TRBV5-6 and TRBJ2-5; perhaps TRBD2 as D (5 bases). V shed 2 bases and J shed 10 bases, with 9 bases lying between them. Per germline, CDR1 SGHDT and CDR2 YYEEEE. The CDR3 is made up of 11 amino acids. CDR3 nucleotide sequence: TGTGCCAGCAGCTTTCGAGAGGGCCAGTACTTC. It specifies CASSFREGQYF.

This chain links TRBV10-3 with TRBJ2-2; 8 positions agree with TRBD2. Looked up from germline, CDR1 is ENHRY and CDR2 is SYGVKD. V gave up 9 bases and J gave up 4 bases; unmatched junction bases: 10. The CDR3 loop spans 15 amino acids. The CDR3 DNA is TGTGCCATTAAAAGCGGGGGCCCAGTCACCGGGGAGCTGTTTTTT. It translates to CAIKSGGPVTGELFF.

A remark on this clonotype: Compared with germline, one end of the junction differs, possibly owing to a read error. The gene calls are TRBV7-9 and TRBJ2-1; D might be TRBD1 or TRBD2, each matching 5 bases. Germline loops: CDR1 SEHNR, CDR2 FQNEAQ (reference sequence). CDR3 length equals 14 residues. Here the CDR3 DNA reads TGTGCCGGCAGCCCCGGGACCCCTCACAATGAGCAGTTCTTC. Translated: CAGSPGTPHNEQFF.

The gene calls are TRBV4-2 and TRBJ2-1; D remains ambiguous. The CDR3 has 13 residues. V lost 1 base and J 10 bases, leaving 11 bases between the germline ends. Germline V lookup: CDR1 LGHNA, CDR2 YNFKEQ. CDR3 coding DNA: TGTGCCAGCAGCCAAGGAATATGGTTGGAGCAGTTCTTC. Translating it yields CASSQGIWLEQFF.